The 10 T cell receptor beta chains below come from one sample, sequenced in a study of blood T cell repertoires in COVID-19. The protocol was immunoSEQ multiplex PCR, while the TCRdb copy is restricted to in-frame clones and leaves out a portion. The sample holds 400,000 to 550,000 clones; around 90% are singletons and the top ten take roughly 1.8%. Sequences were obtained from PBMCs or T cells enriched from blood (not recorded which). These receptors came from a young woman with acute COVID-19.

This chain connects TRBV30 to TRBJ1-2; D is possibly TRBD1 (5 bases). The CDR3 has 14 residues. The germline V and J ends were trimmed by 0 bases and 5 bases, with 13 bases remaining between them. Germline lookup yields CDR1 GTSNPN and CDR2 SVGIG (reference sequence). Here the CDR3 DNA reads TGTGCCTGGAGTGTAAGGACACAGAGGTATGGCTACACCTTC. Translated, it gives CAWSVRTQRYGYTF. Using reference TRBV30 and TRBJ1-2 for the parts outside the CDR3, the full variable domain is SQTIHQWPATLVQPVGSPLSLECTVEGTSNPNLYWYRQAAGRGLQLLFYSVGIGQISSEVPQNLSASRPQDRQFILSSKKLLLSDSGFYLCAWSVRTQRYGYTFGSGTRLTVV.

The V call is TRBV11-2, the J call TRBJ2-2; TRBD2 might be the D (6 bases). The germline CDR1 and CDR2 sequences are SGHAT and FQNNGV. CDR3 length: 15 residues. Trimming stripped 0 bases from V and 9 bases from J, with 14 bases between. CDR3 DNA: TGTGCCAGCAGCTTAGATCGTGGCGGGATACGGGAGCTGTTTTTT. Amino acids: CASSLDRGGIRELFF. The variable domain in full, with the rest retrieved from reference TRBV11-2 and TRBJ2-2, is EAGVAQSPRYKIIEKRQSVAFWCNPISGHATLYWYQQILGQGPKLLIQFQNNGVVDDSQLPKDRFSAERLKGVDSTLKIQPAKLEDSAVYLCASSLDRGGIRELFFGEGSRLTVL.

The chain carries TRBV7-8 and TRBJ1-4; 9 nucleotides agree with TRBD1. This CDR3 comprises 16 residues. The germline V gene has CDR1 SGHVS and CDR2 FQNEAQ. Germline trimming cut 2 bases from V and 5 bases from J; bases unmatched to any gene: 6. CDR3 sequence: CASSLYDRGGNEKLFF. The CDR3 nucleotides read TGTGCCAGCAGCTTATATGACAGGGGGGGGAATGAAAAACTGTTTTTT.

The V and J genes are TRBV7-6 and TRBJ2-6, with 7 bases matching TRBD1. This CDR3 contains 21 residues. Germline-derived CDR1 and CDR2 are SGHVS and FNYEAQ. Trimming cost V 6 bases and J 0 bases; bases outside gene matches: 20. The CDR3 reads CASSYVPTWDSYYSGANVLTF. The CDR3 nucleotides are TGTGCCAGCAGTTACGTGCCTACTTGGGACAGCTACTACTCTGGGGCCAACGTCCTGACTTTC.

V is TRBV11-2 and J is TRBJ1-1, with D uncertain. Germline CDR1 SGHAT, CDR2 FQNNGV. This CDR3 has 15 residues. V was clipped by 4 bases and J by 1 base, with 13 bases between them. The chain's CDR3 is CASSSRRGGNTEAFF. Written as DNA, the CDR3 is TGTGCCAGCAGCTCACGACGAGGAGGGAACACTGAAGCTTTCTTT.

This clone has a single count. The chain couples TRBV6-1 to TRBJ1-3; the D gene is possibly TRBD1 (6 bases). Trimming left V 2 bases short and J 0 bases short, with 17 bases between. Per the germline V gene, CDR1 is MNHNS and CDR2 is SASEGT. The CDR3 contains 18 residues. DNA of the CDR3: TGTGCCAGCAGTGAAATTGGGTCGACAGGTCCCTCTGGAAACACCATATATTTT. Translating gives CASSEIGSTGPSGNTIYF.

The chain employs TRBV30 and TRBJ2-1; tentatively, D is TRBD2 (5 bases). Trimming removed 3 bases at V and 7 bases at J, with 10 bases between. This CDR3 is built from 12 residues. Per the germline V gene, CDR1 is GTSNPN and CDR2 is SVGIG (reference sequence). CDR3 bases: TGTGCCTGGAGAGGACTCAAGAATGAGCAGTTCTTC. This sequence encodes CAWRGLKNEQFF.

This clone was seen a single time. The genes are TRBV6-5 and TRBJ1-5; TRBD1 agrees at 8 bases. Trimming took 6 bases from V and 0 from J; bases not matched to a gene: 4. The CDR3 has 15 residues. Germline V gene lookup returns CDR1 MNHEY and CDR2 SVGAGI. The DNA of the CDR3 is TGTGCCAGCAGAAAGGGGACAGGTAGCAATCAGCCCCAGCATTTT. Residues: CASRKGTGSNQPQHF.

The genes are TRBV7-9 and TRBJ2-7; D gene uncertain. CDR1 is SEHNR and CDR2 is FQNEAQ in the germline V gene (reference sequence). There are 13 residues in the CDR3. With 0 bases removed from V and 1 base from J, the gap between germline ends came to 4 bases. CDR3 DNA sequence: TGTGCCAGCAGCTTAGCACAGTCCTACGAGCAGTACTTC. Residues: CASSLAQSYEQYF.

The rearrangement links TRBV7-9 to TRBJ2-3; perhaps TRBD2 as D (5 bases). The CDR3 is 12 amino acids. The ends were cut back, 5 bases at V and 6 bases at J, with 9 bases in the middle. Germline CDR1 SEHNR, CDR2 FQNEAQ (reference sequence). The CDR3 DNA reads as TGTGCCAGCAGCCAAACTAGGGATACGCAGTATTTT. Translation: CASSQTRDTQYF.